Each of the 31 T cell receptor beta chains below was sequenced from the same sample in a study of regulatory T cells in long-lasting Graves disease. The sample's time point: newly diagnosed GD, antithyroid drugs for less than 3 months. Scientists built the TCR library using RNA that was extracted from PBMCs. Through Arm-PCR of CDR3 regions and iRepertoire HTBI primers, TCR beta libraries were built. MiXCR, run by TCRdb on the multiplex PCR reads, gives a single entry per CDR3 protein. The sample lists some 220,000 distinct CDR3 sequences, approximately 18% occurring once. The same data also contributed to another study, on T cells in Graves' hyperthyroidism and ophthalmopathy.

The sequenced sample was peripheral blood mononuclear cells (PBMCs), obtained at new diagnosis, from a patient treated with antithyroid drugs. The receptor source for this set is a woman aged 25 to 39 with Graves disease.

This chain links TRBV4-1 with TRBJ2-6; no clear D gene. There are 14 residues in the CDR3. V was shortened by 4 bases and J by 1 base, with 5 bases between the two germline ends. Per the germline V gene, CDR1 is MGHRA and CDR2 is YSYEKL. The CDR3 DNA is TGCGCCAGCAGCCGTGAATCTGGGGCCAACGTCCTGACTTTC. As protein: CASSRESGANVLTF.

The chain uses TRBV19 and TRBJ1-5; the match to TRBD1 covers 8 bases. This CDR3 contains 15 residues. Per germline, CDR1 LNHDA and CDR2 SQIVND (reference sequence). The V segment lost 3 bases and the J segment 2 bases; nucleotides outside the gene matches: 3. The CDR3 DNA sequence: TGTGCCAGTAGTATCGGGACAGGCGGCAATCAGCCCCAGCATTTT. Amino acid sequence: CASSIGTGGNQPQHF.

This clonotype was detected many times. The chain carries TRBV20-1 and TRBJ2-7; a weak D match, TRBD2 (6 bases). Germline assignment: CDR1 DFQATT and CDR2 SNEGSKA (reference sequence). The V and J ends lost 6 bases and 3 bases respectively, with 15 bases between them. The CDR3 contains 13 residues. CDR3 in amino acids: CSASAGSRYEQYF. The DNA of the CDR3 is TGCAGTGCCAGCGCGGGATCCCGCTACGAGCAGTACTTC.

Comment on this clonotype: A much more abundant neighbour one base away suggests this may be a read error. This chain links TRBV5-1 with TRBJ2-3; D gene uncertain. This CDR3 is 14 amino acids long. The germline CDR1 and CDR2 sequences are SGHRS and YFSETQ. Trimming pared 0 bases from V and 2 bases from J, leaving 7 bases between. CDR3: CASSLADHTDTQYF. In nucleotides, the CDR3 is TGCGCCAGCAGCTTGGCGGACCACACAGATACGCAGTATTTT.

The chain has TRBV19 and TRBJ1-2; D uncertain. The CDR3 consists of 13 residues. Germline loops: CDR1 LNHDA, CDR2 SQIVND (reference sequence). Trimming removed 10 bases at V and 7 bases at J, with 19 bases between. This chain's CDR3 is CATFPGPSGGYTF. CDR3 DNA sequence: TGTGCCACCTTCCCGGGTCCCTCGGGTGGCTACACCTTC.

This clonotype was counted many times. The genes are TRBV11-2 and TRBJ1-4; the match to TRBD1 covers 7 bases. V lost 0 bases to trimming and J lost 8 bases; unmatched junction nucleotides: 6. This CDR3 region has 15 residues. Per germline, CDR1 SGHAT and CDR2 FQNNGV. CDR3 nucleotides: TGTGCCAGCAGCTTAGAGGACAGGAAAGGGGAAAAACTGTTTTTT. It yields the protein CASSLEDRKGEKLFF. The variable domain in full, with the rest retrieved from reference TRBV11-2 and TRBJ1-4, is EAGVAQSPRYKIIEKRQSVAFWCNPISGHATLYWYQQILGQGPKLLIQFQNNGVVDDSQLPKDRFSAERLKGVDSTLKIQPAKLEDSAVYLCASSLEDRKGEKLFFGSGTQLSVL.

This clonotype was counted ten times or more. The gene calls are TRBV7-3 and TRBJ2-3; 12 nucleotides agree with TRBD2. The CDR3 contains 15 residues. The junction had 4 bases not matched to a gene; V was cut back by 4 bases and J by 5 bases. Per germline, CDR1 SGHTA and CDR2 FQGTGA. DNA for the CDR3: TGTGCCAGCAGCTCTAGCGGGGGGGGTCAAGATACGCAGTATTTT. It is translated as CASSSSGGGQDTQYF.

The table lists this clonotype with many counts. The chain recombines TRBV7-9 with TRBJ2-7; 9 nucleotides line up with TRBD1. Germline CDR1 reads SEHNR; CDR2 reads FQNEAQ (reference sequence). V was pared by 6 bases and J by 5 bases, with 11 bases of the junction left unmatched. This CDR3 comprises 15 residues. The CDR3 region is CASSSGTGSPNEQYF. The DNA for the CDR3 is TGTGCCAGCAGTTCCGGGACAGGGTCTCCAAACGAGCAGTACTTC.

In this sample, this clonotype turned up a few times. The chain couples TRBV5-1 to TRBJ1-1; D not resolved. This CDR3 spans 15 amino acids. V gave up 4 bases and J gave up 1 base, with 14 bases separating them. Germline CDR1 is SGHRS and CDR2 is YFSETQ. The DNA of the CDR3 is TGCGCCAGCAGCGGAGCATGGGGAGGGAACACTGAAGCTTTCTTT. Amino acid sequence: CASSGAWGGNTEAFF.

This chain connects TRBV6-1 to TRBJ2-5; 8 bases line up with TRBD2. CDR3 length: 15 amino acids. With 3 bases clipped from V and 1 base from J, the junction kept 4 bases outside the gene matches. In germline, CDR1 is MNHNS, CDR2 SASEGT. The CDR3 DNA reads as TGTGCCAGCAGTGAGTCTAGCGGGTCCCAAGAGACCCAGTACTTC. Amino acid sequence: CASSESSGSQETQYF.

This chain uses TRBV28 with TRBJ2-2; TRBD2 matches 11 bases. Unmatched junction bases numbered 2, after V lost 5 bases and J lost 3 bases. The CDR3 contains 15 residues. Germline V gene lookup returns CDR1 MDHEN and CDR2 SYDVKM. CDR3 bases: TGTGCCAGCAGTCGGACTAGCGGGCACACCGGGGAGCTGTTTTTT. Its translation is CASSRTSGHTGELFF.

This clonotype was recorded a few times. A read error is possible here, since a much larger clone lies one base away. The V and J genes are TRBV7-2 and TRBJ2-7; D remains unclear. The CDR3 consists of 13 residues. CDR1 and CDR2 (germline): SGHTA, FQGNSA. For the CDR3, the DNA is TGTGTCAGCAGCTTACCGGTTCCGTACGAGCAGTACTTC. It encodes CVSSLPVPYEQYF.

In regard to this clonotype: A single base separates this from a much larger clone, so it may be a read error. The CDR3 sequence is CASSQDFNTRELFF. In DNA, the CDR3 is TGTGCCAGCAGTCAGGATTTCAACACCAGGGAGCTGTTTTTT. The chain is built from TRBV6-1 and TRBJ2-2; D is unclear. CDR3 length equals 14 residues. The germline V gene encodes CDR1 MNHNS and CDR2 SASEGT.

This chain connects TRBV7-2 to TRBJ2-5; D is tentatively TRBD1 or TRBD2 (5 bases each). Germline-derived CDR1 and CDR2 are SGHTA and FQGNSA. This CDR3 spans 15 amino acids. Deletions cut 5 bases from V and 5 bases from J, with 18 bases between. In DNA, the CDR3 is TGTGCCAGCAGCGCATTAGAGAGGGGTTGGGAGACCCAGTACTTC. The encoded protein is CASSALERGWETQYF.

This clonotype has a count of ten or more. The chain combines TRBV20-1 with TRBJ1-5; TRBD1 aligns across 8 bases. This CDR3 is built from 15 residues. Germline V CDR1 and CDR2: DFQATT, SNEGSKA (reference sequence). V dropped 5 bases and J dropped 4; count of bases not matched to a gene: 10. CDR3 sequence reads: CSAGPGTGENQPQHF. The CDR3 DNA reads TGCAGTGCTGGGCCAGGGACAGGTGAGAATCAGCCCCAGCATTTT.

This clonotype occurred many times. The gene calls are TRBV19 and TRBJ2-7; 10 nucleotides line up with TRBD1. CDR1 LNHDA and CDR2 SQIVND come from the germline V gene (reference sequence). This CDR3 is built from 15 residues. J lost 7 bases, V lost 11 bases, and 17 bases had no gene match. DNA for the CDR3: TGTGCCTCAAAACCGGGACAGGGGCTCTCGTGGGAGCAGTACTTC. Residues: CASKPGQGLSWEQYF.

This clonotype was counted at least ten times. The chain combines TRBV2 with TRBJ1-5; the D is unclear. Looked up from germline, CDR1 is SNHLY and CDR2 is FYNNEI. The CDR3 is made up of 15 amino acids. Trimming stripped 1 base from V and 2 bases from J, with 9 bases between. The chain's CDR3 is CASSEGGLRNQPQHF. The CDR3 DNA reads TGTGCCAGCAGTGAAGGCGGGCTACGCAATCAGCCCCAGCATTTT.

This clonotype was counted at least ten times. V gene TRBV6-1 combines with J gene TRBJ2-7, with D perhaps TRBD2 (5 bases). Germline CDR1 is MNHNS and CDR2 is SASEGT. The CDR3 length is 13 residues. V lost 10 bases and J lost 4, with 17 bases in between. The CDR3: CATLPPWEYEQYF. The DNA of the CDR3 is TGTGCCACCCTCCCCCCTTGGGAGTACGAGCAGTACTTC.

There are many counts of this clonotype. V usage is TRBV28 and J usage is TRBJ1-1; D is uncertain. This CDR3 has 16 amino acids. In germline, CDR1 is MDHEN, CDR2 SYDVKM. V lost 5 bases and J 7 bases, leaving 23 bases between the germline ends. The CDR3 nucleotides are TGTGCCAGCAGTCAACCCCTCGTGGACCCCGCCTATGAAGCTTTCTTT. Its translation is CASSQPLVDPAYEAFF.

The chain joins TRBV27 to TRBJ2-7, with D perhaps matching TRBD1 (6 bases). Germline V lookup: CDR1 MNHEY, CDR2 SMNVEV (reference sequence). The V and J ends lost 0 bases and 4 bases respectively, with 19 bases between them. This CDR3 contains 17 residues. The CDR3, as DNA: TGTGCCAGCAGTTTATCGGTTGGTTGGGGGCATAGATACGAGCAGTACTTC. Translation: CASSLSVGWGHRYEQYF.

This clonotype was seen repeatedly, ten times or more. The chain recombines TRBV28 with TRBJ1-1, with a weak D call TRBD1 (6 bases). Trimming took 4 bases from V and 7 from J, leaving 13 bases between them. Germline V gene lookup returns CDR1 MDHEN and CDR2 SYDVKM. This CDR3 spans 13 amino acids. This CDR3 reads CASSSYRAGEAFF. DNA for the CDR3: TGTGCCAGCAGTTCATACAGGGCTGGTGAAGCTTTCTTT.

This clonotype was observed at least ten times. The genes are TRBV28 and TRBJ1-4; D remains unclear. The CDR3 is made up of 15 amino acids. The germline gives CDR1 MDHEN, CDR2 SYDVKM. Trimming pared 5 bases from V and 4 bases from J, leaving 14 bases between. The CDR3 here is CASSNIRAINEKLFF. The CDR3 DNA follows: TGTGCCAGCAGTAACATCCGGGCCATTAATGAAAAACTGTTTTTT.

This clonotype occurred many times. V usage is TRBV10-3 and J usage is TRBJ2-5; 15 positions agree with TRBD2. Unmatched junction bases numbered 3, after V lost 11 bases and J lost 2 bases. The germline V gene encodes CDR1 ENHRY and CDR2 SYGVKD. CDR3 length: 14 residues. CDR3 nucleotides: TGTGCCTCGGGACTAGCGGGGGGTCAAGAGACCCAGTACTTC. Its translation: CASGLAGGQETQYF.

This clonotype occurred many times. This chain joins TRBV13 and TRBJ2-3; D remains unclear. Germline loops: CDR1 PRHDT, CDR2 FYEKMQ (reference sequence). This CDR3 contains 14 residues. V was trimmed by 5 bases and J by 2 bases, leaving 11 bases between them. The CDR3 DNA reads TGTGCCAGCAGCAAGCTTGACCTCACAGATACGCAGTATTTT. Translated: CASSKLDLTDTQYF.

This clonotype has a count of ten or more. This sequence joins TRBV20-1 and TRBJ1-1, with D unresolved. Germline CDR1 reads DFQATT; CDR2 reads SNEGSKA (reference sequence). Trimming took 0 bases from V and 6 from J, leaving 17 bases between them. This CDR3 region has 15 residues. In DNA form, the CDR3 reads TGCAGTGCTAGAGATAAGATACGAGGAAGGCCTGAAGCTTTCTTT. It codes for CSARDKIRGRPEAFF.

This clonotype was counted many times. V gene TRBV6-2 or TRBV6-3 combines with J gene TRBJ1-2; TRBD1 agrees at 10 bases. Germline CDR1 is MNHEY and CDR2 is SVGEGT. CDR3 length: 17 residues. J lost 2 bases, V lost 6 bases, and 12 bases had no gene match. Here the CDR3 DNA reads TGTGCCAGCAGGGGACAGGGGTTGGGGCCGGGGAACTATGGCTACACCTTC. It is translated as CASRGQGLGPGNYGYTF.

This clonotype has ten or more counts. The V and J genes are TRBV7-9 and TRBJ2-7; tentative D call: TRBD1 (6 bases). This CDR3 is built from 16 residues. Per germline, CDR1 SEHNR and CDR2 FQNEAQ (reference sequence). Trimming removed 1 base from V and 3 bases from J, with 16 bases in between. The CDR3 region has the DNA TGTGCCAGCAGCTTAGAGGCAGGGGCCTCATACTACGAGCAGTACTTC. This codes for CASSLEAGASYYEQYF.

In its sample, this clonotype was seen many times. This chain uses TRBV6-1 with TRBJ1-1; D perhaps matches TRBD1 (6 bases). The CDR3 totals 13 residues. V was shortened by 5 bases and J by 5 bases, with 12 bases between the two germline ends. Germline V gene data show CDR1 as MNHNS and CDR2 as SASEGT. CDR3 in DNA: TGTGCCAGCAGTCGGGCCCAGGGGACTGAAGCTTTCTTT. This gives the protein CASSRAQGTEAFF.

The CDR3 nucleotides read TGTGCCAGCAGCCAATCCCAGGGCGCTAACTATGGCTACACCTTC. Translated, it gives CASSQSQGANYGYTF. The chain uses TRBV16 and TRBJ1-2; TRBD1 is a possible D gene (5 bases). This CDR3 has 15 amino acids. Germline loops: CDR1 KGHSY, CDR2 FQNENV. The V gene lost 0 bases and the J gene lost 0 bases, with 8 bases spanning the gap.

CDR3 DNA sequence: TGTGCCAGTAGTAACCGGGACACGCTTAATGAAAAACTGTTTTTT. Translation: CASSNRDTLNEKLFF. The chain links TRBV19 to TRBJ1-4; D may be TRBD1 (6 bases). Germline V gives CDR1 LNHDA, CDR2 SQIVND (reference sequence). The V gene lost 4 bases and the J gene lost 4 bases, with 13 bases spanning the gap. The CDR3 contains 15 residues.

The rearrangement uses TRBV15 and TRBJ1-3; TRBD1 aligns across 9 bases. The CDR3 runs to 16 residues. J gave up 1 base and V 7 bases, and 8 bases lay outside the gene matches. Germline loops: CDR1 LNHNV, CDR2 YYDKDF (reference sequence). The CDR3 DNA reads TGTGCCACCATTGAAGCCGGGACAGGGTCTGGAAACACCATATATTTT. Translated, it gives CATIEAGTGSGNTIYF. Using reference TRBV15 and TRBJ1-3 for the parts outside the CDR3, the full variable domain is DAMVIQNPRYQVTQFGKPVTLSCSQTLNHNVMYWYQQKSSQAPKLLFHYYDKDFNNEADTPDNFQSRRPNTSFCFLDIRSPGLGDTAMYLCATIEAGTGSGNTIYFGEGSWLTVV.